This T cell receptor beta chain was recovered during a study of regulatory T cells in long-lasting Graves disease. Sample time point: persistent/refractory GD, antithyroid drugs over 5 years with positive TRAb. Construction of the TCR library relied on RNA isolated from PBMCs. Germline CDR1 and CDR2: SEHNR and FQNEAQ (reference sequence). The CDR3 loop spans 15 amino acids. V was clipped by 5 bases and J by 0 bases, with 8 bases between them. Through Arm-PCR of CDR3 regions and iRepertoire HTBI primers, TCR beta libraries were built. In TCRdb, the multiplex PCR reads were re-called with MiXCR into one record per CDR3 protein. The sample carries about 450,000 distinct CDR3 sequences, around 24% recorded once.

The source of this sequence is a female donor with Graves disease. This chain connects TRBV7-9 to TRBJ1-6, with D unclear. Sequenced material: peripheral blood mononuclear cells (PBMCs), taken when the disease was refractory, from a patient treated with antithyroid drugs. CDR3 amino acids: CASSPSGSYNSPLHF. CDR3 in DNA: TGTGCCAGCAGCCCATCGGGCTCCTATAATTCACCCCTCCACTTT. Combining the CDR3 with reference TRBV7-9 and TRBJ1-6 gives the whole variable domain DTGVSQNPRHKITKRGQNVTFRCDPISEHNRLYWYRQTLGQGPEFLTYFQNEAQLEKSRLLSDRFSAERPKGSFSTLEIQRTEQGDSAMYLCASSPSGSYNSPLHFGNGTRLTVT.